This T cell receptor (beta chain) was identified in a study of a mutant IDH1 vaccine in newly diagnosed glioma. Study-wide context: Those enrolled had earlier been treated with radiotherapy, temozolomide, or both, mostly both.

The sample's time point: week 23, last vaccination. Every vaccine dose comprised 300 ug of mutant IDH1 20-mer peptide plus topical imiquimod. This clone appeared a few times. Its matching antigen is unknown. Repertoires were generated with immunoSEQ multiplex PCR, while TCRdb's copy carries only in-frame clones and drops some. Of about 56,000 clones listed, more than 75% are singletons. CDR3 size: 15 residues. Trimming stripped 1 base from V and 1 base from J, with 9 bases between. Germline CDR1 is SGHVS and CDR2 is FQNEAQ. The chain combines TRBV7-8 with TRBJ2-3, with D perhaps matching TRBD1 (5 bases). The source of this sequence is a man aged 40-55 years with glioma. Specimen: PBMCs, collected from a glioma patient whose treatment included an IDH1 peptide vaccine. The CDR3 here is CASSLGLGGTDTQYF. In DNA, the CDR3 is TGTGCCAGCAGCTTAGGCCTAGGGGGCACAGATACGCAGTATTTT.